The present entry profiles one T cell receptor (beta chain) with its context. As yet, its antigen is unknown. This entry is derived from a study of shared clonotypes between healthy human individuals. General study points: Even with large depth, rarefaction showed that sorted-subset sequencing was incomplete. Of the naive CD4 clonotypes, approximately 5% were shared across several donors. Relative to memory subsets, naive subsets generally showed larger estimated richness.

This CDR3 region has 15 residues. Only in-frame clones appear in the TCRdb table, and some are missing; sequencing was by immunoSEQ multiplex PCR. The sample lists 2 million to 3 million clones, 93% occurring once. The V gene is TRBV21-1, the J gene TRBJ2-7; the D segment call TRBD1 is taken from the table without a DNA check. TRBV21-1 constitutes a pseudogene. Sequences were obtained from naive CD4+ T cells from PBMCs. As for subset: CD45RA+ positively selected. This TCR was sampled from a man in his late teens or twenties in good health. Some clones in this sample may be carry-over from other donors' samples. The CDR3, as DNA: TGTGCCAGCAGCAAGGGGACACTCAGCTCCTACGAGCAGTACTTC. Amino acids: CASSKGTLSSYEQYF.